A selection of T cell receptor beta chains follows, all from one sample in a study of PD-1 blockade in classical Hodgkin lymphoma. The assay was immunoSEQ multiplex PCR, and TCRdb's table has in-frame clones only and misses some. Of 45,000 or so clones listed, under 95% are singletons. Material: peripheral blood mononuclear cells (PBMCs). The receptors shown here come from a human donor with classical Hodgkin lymphoma. The CDR3 runs from the conserved cysteine through the conserved F or W. D genes are given only for firm matches. Expanded clones are given a class, and other clones once, few, many or no size at all.

DNA | CDR3 | V | size | J | D
TGTGCCAGCAGCCAAGAAATAGGACGGCGTAACTATGGCTACACCTTC | CASSQEIGRRNYGYTF | TRBV4-2 | . | TRBJ1-2 | .
TGTGCCAGCAGCCTAGGGTCCCGGGACAGTTTCGGCTACACCTTC | CASSLGSRDSFGYTF | TRBV7-8 | . | TRBJ1-2 | TRBD1
TGTGCCAGCACTTGGGGACAGGGCCTGTCGGGGGGCTACACCTTC | CASTWGQGLSGGYTF | TRBV28 | once | TRBJ1-2 | TRBD1
TGCGCCAGCAGCTTGGGGCCGAACACTGAAGCTTTCTTT | CASSLGPNTEAFF | TRBV5-1 | . | TRBJ1-1 | .
TGTGCCAGCAGCCTATGGTTCACAGGGAACAATGAGCAGTTCTTC | CASSLWFTGNNEQFF | TRBV14 | . | TRBJ2-1 | .
TGTGCCAGCAGCGAGGACAGCCCTGAAGCTTTCTTT | CASSEDSPEAFF | TRBV11-3 | once | TRBJ1-1 | .
TGTGCCAGCAGTGGAGCGGGAGCCAAAAACATTCAGTACTTC | CASSGAGAKNIQYF | TRBV6-1 | . | TRBJ2-4 | .
TGCGTCAGCAGTCAATCCAGGGGCACCGGGGAGCTGTTTTTT | CVSSQSRGTGELFF | TRBV5-1 | . | TRBJ2-2 | .
TGTGCCAGCAGTTATTTTGGACTAGCGTACAATGAGCAGTTCTTC | CASSYFGLAYNEQFF | TRBV6-5 | . | TRBJ2-1 | TRBD2
TGCGCCAGCAGCCCTCTGAGCGTCTATAGCACAGATACGCAGTATTTT | CASSPLSVYSTDTQYF | TRBV5-1 | . | TRBJ2-3 | .
TGTGCCAGCAGCTCCCCCTCCGGGGCGGGAGGCGGGCAGTACTTC | CASSSPSGAGGGQYF | TRBV6-5 | . | TRBJ2-7 | TRBD2
TGTGCCAGCTCGTACGATGAGCAGTTCTTC | CASSYDEQFF | TRBV5-5 | . | TRBJ2-1 | .
TGTGCCAGCAGTGCGCCGGGACAGGGCTATGGCTACACCTTC | CASSAPGQGYGYTF | TRBV2 | . | TRBJ1-2 | TRBD1
TGTGCCAGCAGTTACTCAGGGACAGATACGCAGTATTTT | CASSYSGTDTQYF | TRBV6-5 | . | TRBJ2-3 | .
TGTGCCAGTAGTATAGGTCGGGACATATGGACTGAAGCTTTCTTT | CASSIGRDIWTEAFF | TRBV19 | . | TRBJ1-1 | .
TGTGCCAGCAGAGGGACAGACCACTACGAGCAGTACTTC | CASRGTDHYEQYF | TRBV2 | . | TRBJ2-7 | TRBD1
TGTGCCAGCAGAACAGGGGATCGGGGCTACACCTTC | CASRTGDRGYTF | TRBV6-5 | . | TRBJ1-2 | TRBD1
TGTGCCAGCAGCGTAGAGCAGGGCAGCACAGATACGCAGTATTTT | CASSVEQGSTDTQYF | TRBV9 | . | TRBJ2-3 | .
TGTGCCAGCAACGAACAGGGCAATCAGCCCCAGCATTTT | CASNEQGNQPQHF | TRBV6-1 | . | TRBJ1-5 | .
TGTGCCAGCAGTCCACGCAGGGCGTTCCACGAGCAGTACTTC | CASSPRRAFHEQYF | TRBV27 | . | TRBJ2-7 | .
TGTGCCAGCAGCTCGGGACTAGCGGGCCCTACAGATACGCAGTATTTT | CASSSGLAGPTDTQYF | TRBV7-9 | . | TRBJ2-3 | TRBD2
TGTGCCAGCAGTGGAACAGGGGGCAATGGCTACACCTTC | CASSGTGGNGYTF | TRBV6-1 | once | TRBJ1-2 | TRBD1
TGTGCCAGCAGCTTCGATGGGCTAAACAATGAGCAGTTCTTC | CASSFDGLNNEQFF | TRBV7-8 | . | TRBJ2-1 | .
TGTGCCAGCAGCTTGGTGGGAGATAACACTGAAGCTTTCTTT | CASSLVGDNTEAFF | TRBV5-5 | once | TRBJ1-1 | .
TGTGCCAGCAGCTTAGAGAGCAGAGATCCAACTGAAGCTTTCTTT | CASSLESRDPTEAFF | TRBV7-6 | . | TRBJ1-1 | .
TGTGCCAGCAGCCACGCAGGGGGCTACAATGAGCAGTTCTTC | CASSHAGGYNEQFF | TRBV7-9 | . | TRBJ2-1 | TRBD1
TGTGCCAGCAGCTTAGCGAATAGCGGGGACGACAATGAGCAGTTCTTC | CASSLANSGDDNEQFF | TRBV7-9 | . | TRBJ2-1 | TRBD2
TGTGCCAGCAGCTCAACAGGGGGCAATGAGCAGTTCTTC | CASSSTGGNEQFF | TRBV7-2 | once | TRBJ2-1 | TRBD1
TGTGCCAGTAGTAGCCGGGACCCGAACACCGGGGAGCTGTTTTTT | CASSSRDPNTGELFF | TRBV19 | . | TRBJ2-2 | .
TGTGCCAGCTCCGGGGGGAACTCTGGAAACACCATATATTTT | CASSGGNSGNTIYF | TRBV6-6 | . | TRBJ1-3 | .
TGTGCCAGCAGCCGAGGACGGGGGTGGACCTCTGGAAACACCATATATTTT | CASSRGRGWTSGNTIYF | TRBV5-8 | . | TRBJ1-3 | .
TGTGCCAGTAGTGGGTCGGGTGGCAATCAGCCCCAGCATTTT | CASSGSGGNQPQHF | TRBV19 | . | TRBJ1-5 | .
TGTGCCAGCAGCTTTCGTGACACCATATATTTT | CASSFRDTIYF | TRBV5-4 | . | TRBJ1-3 | .
TGTGCCAGCAGCCCCACAGGGGTGTCTGGATCTGGCTACACCTTC | CASSPTGVSGSGYTF | TRBV7-8 | . | TRBJ1-2 | TRBD1
TGTGCCAGCAGTGAAGCTGATACGCAGTATTTT | CASSEADTQYF | TRBV2 | . | TRBJ2-3 | .
TGTGCCAGCAGTCCCTCTAGCGGGAGTTGGGAGACCCAGTACTTC | CASSPSSGSWETQYF | TRBV2 | . | TRBJ2-5 | TRBD2
TGTGCCAGCAGCTTAGAGCGGGGAAAGAGTGTCAATGAGCAGTTCTTC | CASSLERGKSVNEQFF | TRBV13 | . | TRBJ2-1 | TRBD2
TGCGCCAGCAGCTTTCGCGGGGCGAACACTGAAGCTTTCTTT | CASSFRGANTEAFF | TRBV5-1 | . | TRBJ1-1 | .
TGTGCCAGCAGCGGTTCGGACTCGGGGCAGTTCTTC | CASSGSDSGQFF | TRBV9 | . | TRBJ2-1 | .
TGTGCCAGCGGACTAGCGGACTACGAGCAGTACTTC | CASGLADYEQYF | TRBV28 | . | TRBJ2-7 | TRBD2
TGTGCCAGCATTACATTACAGGGAATTCAGCCCCAGCATTTT | CASITLQGIQPQHF | TRBV28 | . | TRBJ1-5 | .
TGTGCCAGTTCCATAAGGGGGGCCAGGACTGAAGCTTTCTTT | CASSIRGARTEAFF | TRBV19 | . | TRBJ1-1 | .
TGTGCCAGCAGCTTAGGACTGACTAGCGGGACGGACATTCAGTACTTC | CASSLGLTSGTDIQYF | TRBV11-3 | . | TRBJ2-4 | TRBD2
TGCGCCAGCAGCTTGGCGTCTAGCGGGATCACAGATACGCAGTATTTT | CASSLASSGITDTQYF | TRBV5-1 | . | TRBJ2-3 | TRBD2
TGTGCCAGCAGTTTCAGGCGCTACGAGCAGTACTTC | CASSFRRYEQYF | TRBV28 | . | TRBJ2-7 | .
TGTGCCAGCAGCCCCCCTCCCGGGAGCCTCTCCTACAATGAGCAGTTCTTC | CASSPPPGSLSYNEQFF | TRBV11-2 | . | TRBJ2-1 | .
TGTGCCAGCAGCGTAGCTTTGGACAATGAGCAGTTCTTC | CASSVALDNEQFF | TRBV9 | . | TRBJ2-1 | .
TGTGCCAGCAGCTCCCGGACGATAACTGAAGCTTTCTTT | CASSSRTITEAFF | TRBV11-3 | once | TRBJ1-1 | .
TGCGCCAGCAGCTTGGATGCCATCCCGAACACTGAAGCTTTCTTT | CASSLDAIPNTEAFF | TRBV5-1 | . | TRBJ1-1 | .
TGTGCCAGCAGTTACGGGACTAGCGGACACAATGAGCAGTTCTTC | CASSYGTSGHNEQFF | TRBV6-5 | . | TRBJ2-1 | TRBD2